These T cell receptor beta chains were read from a single sample in a study of CD8 T cells in ankylosing spondylitis. TCRdb analysed the 5' RACE reads with MiXCR anew, one entry per CDR3 protein. The data hold 200,000 to 300,000 distinct CDR3 sequences, with more than 20% observed a single time. The sample consisted of blood, either unsorted or a sorted T cell fraction (not recorded which). Receptors were obtained from a male donor with ankylosing spondylitis or in good health (not recorded which). CDR3s include the opening cysteine and the closing phenylalanine or tryptophan. The D gene is left open where the match is weak. Expanded clones get a size class; other rows say once, few or many, or leave the size out.

V,J,D,size,DNA,CDR3
TRBV7-6,TRBJ2-7,NA,many,TGTGCCAGCAGCTCCGCCGGGACTCCTTTACGAGGGCAGTACTTC,CASSSAGTPLRGQYF
TRBV20-1,TRBJ2-1,NA,few,TGCAGTGCTAGAGATCCCCGGGGGCTCTACAATGAGCAGTTCTTC,CSARDPRGLYNEQFF
TRBV12-3/TRBV12-4,TRBJ2-1,TRBD2,few,TGTGCCAGCAGCCAACTAGCGGGGAAAAATTACAATGAGCAGTTCTTC,CASSQLAGKNYNEQFF
TRBV24-1,TRBJ2-1,TRBD2,NA,TGTGCCACCAGTGATCTGAAGCGGGGGAGCTCCTACAATGAGCAGTTCTTC,CATSDLKRGSSYNEQFF
TRBV20-1,TRBJ2-2,NA,few,TGCAGCATCGCCCCGGGGGGCCTTGGCACCGGGGAGCTGTTTTTT,CSIAPGGLGTGELFF
TRBV20-1,TRBJ2-5,TRBD1,many,TGCAGTGCTAGGGTGGACAGGACCCAAGAGACCCAGTACTTC,CSARVDRTQETQYF
TRBV11-2,TRBJ2-5,TRBD2,many,TGTGCCAGCAGCGCCGGGACTAAGCAAGAGACCCAGTACTTC,CASSAGTKQETQYF
TRBV20-1,TRBJ2-7,NA,NA,TGCAGTGCTAGAGTACCCTGGTCGGGCCAAAGGGGGGAGCAGTACTTC,CSARVPWSGQRGEQYF
TRBV5-1,TRBJ1-1,NA,NA,TGCGCCAGCAGACCCTCGCGGAGGCCTGAAGCTTTCTTT,CASRPSRRPEAFF
TRBV10-3,TRBJ2-3,NA,NA,TGTGCCATCAGAGAGTTGGCAGGGCAATTAGGAGATACGCAGTATTTT,CAIRELAGQLGDTQYF
TRBV20-1,TRBJ1-1,NA,NA,TGCAGTGCTAGAGGGACCCTGAACACTGAAGCTTTCTTT,CSARGTLNTEAFF
TRBV14,TRBJ1-1,NA,many,TGTGCCAGCAGCAAACCTGGGACCACACAGCGTAATGAAGCTTTCTTT,CASSKPGTTQRNEAFF
TRBV7-8,TRBJ2-4,NA,many,TGTGCCAGCAGCAGGTCAACGGGGTCGAACATTCAGTACTTC,CASSRSTGSNIQYF
TRBV29-1,TRBJ2-1,NA,NA,TGCAGCGTTGAAGACACCGGGACTTTGGCGCGGGCCTTC,CSVEDTGTLARAF
TRBV20-1,TRBJ1-4,TRBD1,many,TGCAGTGCTAGAGAGGGACAGCCTCAACTGTTTTTT,CSAREGQPQLFF
TRBV20-1,TRBJ1-5,NA,NA,TGCAGTGCTAGTCCGTCTCCGGGCGAGGGGTATCAGCCCCAGCATTTT,CSASPSPGEGYQPQHF
TRBV5-6,TRBJ2-4,NA,NA,TGTGCCAGCAGCTTACCGGGACGGAAAAACATTCAGTACTTC,CASSLPGRKNIQYF
TRBV2,TRBJ2-4,NA,NA,TGTGCCAGCTGGGGAAGTCGGGGAGCAAAAAACATTCAGTACTTC,CASWGSRGAKNIQYF
TRBV4-1,TRBJ2-7,NA,many,TGCGCCAGCAGCCAGGGGCAGGCCTACGAGCAGTACTTC,CASSQGQAYEQYF